These T cell receptor beta chains were read from a single sample in a study of blood T cell repertoires in COVID-19. Measured with immunoSEQ multiplex PCR; TCRdb has only the in-frame clones, and not every one. The sample lists around 250,000 clones; roughly 88% were seen once. Material: PBMCs or T cells enriched from blood (not recorded which). These receptors all stem from a woman in her 40s who had been exposed to COVID-19. The conserved cysteine and the conserved F or W are not part of the CDR3 here. Expanded clones are given a class, and other clones once, few, many or no size at all.

J: TRBJ2-1
length: 15
size: .
V: TRBV21-1
CDR3: ASSNFPTGLAGDEQF

J: TRBJ2-3
length: 14
size: .
V: TRBV6-2/TRBV6-3
CDR3: ASSYWGGSGADTQY

J: TRBJ1-5
length: 13
size: .
V: TRBV19
CDR3: ASSIVIEGNQPQH

J: TRBJ1-2
length: 12
size: .
V: TRBV6-2/TRBV6-3
CDR3: ASSRSGAIQGYT

J: TRBJ1-4
length: 12
size: .
V: TRBV4-3
CDR3: ASSQWTANEKLF

J: TRBJ1-3
length: 13
size: once
V: TRBV19
CDR3: ASSIIGATGNTIY

J: TRBJ2-3
length: 14
size: .
V: TRBV3-1/TRBV3-2
CDR3: ASSQYWTGGTDTQY

J: TRBJ1-1
length: 13
size: .
V: TRBV15
CDR3: ATSSRDRGNTEAF

J: TRBJ2-1
length: 12
size: .
V: TRBV10-3
CDR3: AITEEMMTAEQF

J: TRBJ1-1
length: 12
size: .
V: TRBV7-9
CDR3: ASSKTGEYTEAF

J: TRBJ2-3
length: 17
size: .
V: TRBV3-1/TRBV3-2
CDR3: ASSQPGLAGGTSTDTQY

J: TRBJ2-2
length: 10
size: .
V: TRBV7-2
CDR3: ASSFPGPELF

J: TRBJ1-1
length: 11
size: .
V: TRBV2
CDR3: ASSADRNTEAF

J: TRBJ2-2
length: 12
size: .
V: TRBV7-3
CDR3: ASSPRRGTGELF

J: TRBJ1-4
length: 14
size: .
V: TRBV5-6
CDR3: ASSQGQGARGEKLF

J: TRBJ2-1
length: 13
size: .
V: TRBV7-2
CDR3: ASSLASGGAYEQF

J: TRBJ1-4
length: 10
size: .
V: TRBV30
CDR3: AWSVLAEKLF

J: TRBJ2-1
length: 15
size: .
V: TRBV19
CDR3: ASSIKGARVIRNEQF

J: TRBJ2-5
length: 12
size: .
V: TRBV11-2
CDR3: ASSRPGFQETQY

J: TRBJ1-1
length: 11
size: .
V: TRBV28
CDR3: ASSLPGAAEAF

J: TRBJ1-2
length: 12
size: .
V: TRBV28
CDR3: ASSLWGGPYGYT

J: TRBJ2-3
length: 12
size: .
V: TRBV19
CDR3: ASRAGQGADTQY

J: TRBJ1-2
length: 10
size: .
V: TRBV27
CDR3: ASRLDRGGYT

J: TRBJ2-1
length: 16
size: .
V: TRBV7-8
CDR3: ASSFRLAGGNSYNEQF

J: TRBJ1-1
length: 10
size: .
V: TRBV5-1
CDR3: ASSLGGIEAF

J: TRBJ2-1
length: 13
size: .
V: TRBV7-9
CDR3: ASSPPGQRGHEQF

J: TRBJ1-2
length: 13
size: .
V: TRBV19
CDR3: ASSTPMTGPYGYT

J: TRBJ1-5
length: 12
size: .
V: TRBV23-1
CDR3: ASSPDRGNQPQH

J: TRBJ1-5
length: 12
size: .
V: TRBV28
CDR3: ASSPGQGGQPQH

J: TRBJ2-3
length: 12
size: .
V: TRBV30
CDR3: AWSRSGTTDTQY

J: TRBJ2-2
length: 15
size: .
V: TRBV9
CDR3: ASSGGTSGSWTGELF

J: TRBJ1-2
length: 11
size: .
V: TRBV28
CDR3: ASSVTGVYGYT

J: TRBJ1-2
length: 15
size: .
V: TRBV9
CDR3: ASSLGQVLPTNYGYT

J: TRBJ2-6
length: 14
size: .
V: TRBV11-3
CDR3: ASSQSRGTGANVLT

J: TRBJ1-4
length: 19
size: .
V: TRBV18
CDR3: ASSPRSGPDRGNRPNEKLF

J: TRBJ2-4
length: 17
size: .
V: TRBV13
CDR3: ASSSRLAGGRGAKNIQY

J: TRBJ1-6
length: 12
size: .
V: TRBV3-1/TRBV3-2
CDR3: ASSQQGEYSPLH

J: TRBJ2-1
length: 8
size: .
V: TRBV29-1
CDR3: SVRRGEQF

J: TRBJ2-7
length: 14
size: .
V: TRBV12-5
CDR3: ASGLVFRWQPYEQY

J: TRBJ1-2
length: 13
size: .
V: TRBV28
CDR3: ASSTQGASDYGYT

J: TRBJ1-6
length: 14
size: .
V: TRBV28
CDR3: ASSTLELLYHSPLH

J: TRBJ2-2
length: 12
size: .
V: TRBV5-8
CDR3: ASSLWGGKWELF

J: TRBJ1-4
length: 12
size: .
V: TRBV9
CDR3: ASSVDGVSEKLF

J: TRBJ2-3
length: 13
size: .
V: TRBV10-3
CDR3: AISETGSLGDTQY

J: TRBJ2-2
length: 14
size: .
V: TRBV3-1/TRBV3-2
CDR3: ASSRTPGSNTGELF

J: TRBJ2-3
length: 14
size: .
V: TRBV11-1
CDR3: ASSPSLAGEEDTQY

J: TRBJ1-5
length: 14
size: .
V: TRBV6-1
CDR3: ASSDSMGTGGQPQH

J: TRBJ1-1
length: 17
size: .
V: TRBV28
CDR3: ASSFAWTGPYTLNTEAF

J: TRBJ2-7
length: 15
size: .
V: TRBV6-2/TRBV6-3
CDR3: ASSYSSLSGGAYEQY

J: TRBJ1-4
length: 14
size: .
V: TRBV3-1/TRBV3-2
CDR3: ASSFYTQGIGEKLF

J: TRBJ1-5
length: 14
size: .
V: TRBV4-2
CDR3: ASSQDPPGLGQPQH

J: TRBJ1-6
length: 14
size: .
V: TRBV3-1/TRBV3-2
CDR3: ASSLDTVSYNSPLH

J: TRBJ2-5
length: 12
size: .
V: TRBV18
CDR3: ASSLAGGRETQY

J: TRBJ1-3
length: 13
size: .
V: TRBV6-5
CDR3: ASSQGRSSGNTIY

J: TRBJ2-1
length: 13
size: few
V: TRBV19
CDR3: ASSIGGLAGNEQF

J: TRBJ1-6
length: 13
size: .
V: TRBV28
CDR3: ASSSTGTGFSPLH

J: TRBJ2-1
length: 11
size: .
V: TRBV5-1
CDR3: ASSGAGLNEQF